The sequence of this TCR beta chain was determined in a study of cytomegalovirus exposure and HLA in healthy donors. Donors in the study were healthy people who gave bone marrow. Amplification used 60 Vbeta primers and 13 Jbeta primers. This table comes from immunoSEQ multiplex PCR, and its TCRdb copy is limited to in-frame clones, with some not included. The sample records around 130,000 clones, 80% to 85% being singletons. The clonotype was recovered from a young man in good health and CMV-seronegative. The sample consisted of PBMCs.

The CDR3 nucleotides are TGTGCCAGCAGCTTAAGTCATCTACGGTTGTCGTCCACAGATACGCAGTATTTT. It translates to CASSLSHLRLSSTDTQYF. The gene calls are TRBV11-2 and TRBJ2-3; D is unresolved. CDR1 is SGHAT and CDR2 is FQNNGV in the germline V gene. This CDR3 is 18 amino acids long. V was trimmed by 2 bases and J by 2 bases, leaving 20 bases between them.